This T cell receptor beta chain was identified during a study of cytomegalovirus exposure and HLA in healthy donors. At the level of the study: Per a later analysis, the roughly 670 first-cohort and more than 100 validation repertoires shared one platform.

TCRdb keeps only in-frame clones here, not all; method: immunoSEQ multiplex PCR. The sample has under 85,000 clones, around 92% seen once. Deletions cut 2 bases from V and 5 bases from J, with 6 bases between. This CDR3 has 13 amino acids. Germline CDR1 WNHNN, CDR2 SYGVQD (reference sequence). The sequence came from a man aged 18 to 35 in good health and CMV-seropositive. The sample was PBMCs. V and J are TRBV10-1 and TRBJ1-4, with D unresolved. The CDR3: CASSEGRNEKLFF. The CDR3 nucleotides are TGCGCCAGCAGTGAGGGGAGAAATGAAAAACTGTTTTTT.